These 5 T cell receptor beta chains were all obtained from the same sample, sequenced in a study of cytomegalovirus exposure and HLA in healthy donors. Sequencing was performed with immunoSEQ multiplex PCR; in TCRdb, only in-frame clones are kept and a portion is missing. The table lists under 150,000 clones, 86% of them singletons. Sequenced material: PBMCs. These receptors were taken from a man between 18 and 35 years old in good health and CMV-seronegative.

The chain employs TRBV6-5 and TRBJ2-7, with a weak D call TRBD1 (6 bases). V was clipped by 2 bases and J by 3 bases, with 8 bases between them. This CDR3 has 13 residues. The germline CDR1 and CDR2 sequences are MNHEY and SVGAGI. CDR3 residues: CASSYRDNYEQYF. The CDR3 region has the DNA TGTGCCAGCAGTTACCGGGACAACTACGAGCAGTACTTC.

The chain combines TRBV6-5 with TRBJ2-4; tentatively, D is TRBD1 (5 bases). The CDR3 runs to 13 residues. The V gene's germline CDR1 is MNHEY and CDR2 SVGAGI. V lost 5 bases and J 10 bases, leaving 15 bases between the germline ends. CDR3 protein: CASSPGQGAIQYF. CDR3 nucleotide sequence: TGTGCCAGCAGTCCCGGGCAGGGCGCAATTCAGTACTTC.

This chain uses TRBV7-2 with TRBJ2-7; 8 bases are shared with TRBD2. The CDR3 is 14 amino acids. V lost 4 bases, J lost 1 base, and 3 bases stayed unmatched. In germline, CDR1 is SGHTA, CDR2 FQGNSA. The CDR3 bases are TGTGCCAGCAGCTCGGGAGGGGGATCCTACGAGCAGTACTTC. It codes for CASSSGGGSYEQYF.

This chain connects TRBV28 to TRBJ2-1, with unresolved D. The CDR3 loop spans 13 amino acids. V was cut by 7 bases and J by 8 bases, with 15 bases left in between. Germline V gene data show CDR1 as MDHEN and CDR2 as SYDVKM. The CDR3 DNA sequence: TGTGCCAGCATTTCGACTCTGGGTGATGAGCAGTTCTTC. It translates to CASISTLGDEQFF.

The rearrangement links TRBV6-1 to TRBJ1-2; D remains unclear. Trimming removed 1 base at V and 4 bases at J, with 4 bases between. Germline CDR1 reads MNHNS; CDR2 reads SASEGT. The CDR3 length is 12 residues. CDR3 DNA sequence: TGTGCCAGCAGTGAAGGTAGCTATGGCTACACCTTC. It specifies CASSEGSYGYTF.